The 17 T cell receptor beta chains listed next were all sequenced from one sample in a study of blood T cell repertoires in COVID-19. The protocol was immunoSEQ multiplex PCR, while the TCRdb copy is restricted to in-frame clones and leaves out a portion. The profile shows about 25,000 clones, approximately 79% of them singletons. Sequencing input: peripheral blood. All receptors come from a woman over 75 with acute or convalescent COVID-19.

The V gene is TRBV6-5, the J gene TRBJ1-1, with D unresolved. Germline V gene data show CDR1 as MNHEY and CDR2 as SVGAGI. V lost 8 bases to trimming and J lost 0 bases, with 16 bases between them. The CDR3 consists of 15 residues. The CDR3 DNA reads as TGTGCCAGCCACCCGGTCTATTTTATGAACACTGAAGCTTTCTTT. Translation gives CASHPVYFMNTEAFF.

This clone came up once. This CDR3 is CASRATGNQKGYTF. DNA of the CDR3: TGTGCCAGCAGAGCCACAGGGAATCAAAAGGGCTACACCTTC. J is TRBJ1-2 and V is TRBV6-5; D might be TRBD1 (6 bases). Trimming took off 6 bases at V and 8 bases at J, with 19 bases between the two ends. Germline assignment: CDR1 MNHEY and CDR2 SVGAGI. There are 14 residues in the CDR3.

By frequency in the sample, this clone is medium-sized. The V gene is TRBV6-5, the J gene TRBJ2-4, with TRBD1 identical over 8 bases. Germline assignment: CDR1 MNHEY and CDR2 SVGAGI. Trimming at V came to 8 bases and at J to 8 bases, leaving 11 bases not matched to a gene. The CDR3 covers 14 residues. CDR3: CASGQGSGRDIQYF. In nucleotides, the CDR3 is TGTGCCAGCGGACAGGGATCGGGGCGGGACATTCAGTACTTC.

This chain joins TRBV6-5 and TRBJ2-6; D is perhaps TRBD1 (5 bases). This CDR3 has 15 amino acids. Germline V gives CDR1 MNHEY, CDR2 SVGAGI. V shed 5 bases and J shed 0 bases, with 8 bases lying between them. The CDR3 region has the DNA TGTGCCAGCAGTATCGACAGCTCTGGGGCCAACGTCCTGACTTTC. This sequence encodes CASSIDSSGANVLTF.

The chain recombines TRBV4-3 with TRBJ2-3; 7 bases map to TRBD1. Germline V CDR1 and CDR2: LGHNA, YSLEER. J gave up 1 base and V 1 base, and 5 bases lay outside the gene matches. The CDR3 sequence is 16 residues long. DNA for the CDR3: TGCGCCAGCAGCCAAGGGACCGGGACAGGCACAGATACGCAGTATTTT. Its protein is CASSQGTGTGTDTQYF.

This clone appeared a few times. The chain employs TRBV5-1 and TRBJ2-2, with D tentatively TRBD1 (6 bases). V was clipped by 0 bases and J by 0 bases, with 12 bases between them. Germline-derived CDR1 and CDR2 are SGHRS and YFSETQ. The CDR3 extends over 17 amino acids. DNA for the CDR3: TGCGCCAGCAGCTTGGCCAGGGGCCTAGCGAACACCGGGGAGCTGTTTTTT. It specifies CASSLARGLANTGELFF.

This clone occurred once. This sequence joins TRBV5-1 and TRBJ1-2; 7 bases agree with TRBD1. Germline V lookup: CDR1 SGHRS, CDR2 YFSETQ. With V trimmed by 3 bases and J by 7 bases, 9 bases remained unmatched. The CDR3 covers 14 residues. This CDR3 is CASSWDSPIFGYTF. The CDR3 nucleotides read TGCGCCAGCAGCTGGGACAGTCCTATTTTTGGCTACACCTTC. The full variable domain, with the rest looked up from reference TRBV5-1 and TRBJ1-2, is KAGVTQTPRYLIKTRGQQVTLSCSPISGHRSVSWYQQTPGQGLQFLFEYFSETQRNKGNFPGRFSGRQFSNSRSEMNVSTLELGDSALYLCASSWDSPIFGYTFGSGTRLTVV.

The rearrangement links TRBV5-4 to TRBJ2-1, with 11 nucleotides matching TRBD2. The length of the CDR3 is 15 residues. Germline V CDR1 and CDR2: SGHNT, YYREEE (reference sequence). With V trimmed by 4 bases and J by 7 bases, 7 bases remained unmatched. The CDR3: CASSLSGRALNEQFF. CDR3 nucleotide sequence: TGTGCCAGCAGCCTTAGCGGGAGGGCCTTGAATGAGCAGTTCTTC.

The CDR3 loop reads CASSFGLVQETQYF. The CDR3 DNA reads as TGTGCCAGCAGCTTCGGACTTGTACAAGAGACCCAGTACTTC. The chain is built from TRBV5-4 and TRBJ2-5, with a possible D match to TRBD2 (5 bases). The V end was cut by 2 bases, the J end by 2 bases, with 10 bases between. Germline CDR1 SGHNT, CDR2 YYREEE (reference sequence). The CDR3 is 14 residues long.

The genes are TRBV27 and TRBJ1-1; 8 nucleotides agree with TRBD1. V trimming: 2 bases; J trimming: 1 base; junction bases outside the gene matches: 6. The germline gives CDR1 MNHEY, CDR2 SMNVEV (reference sequence). This CDR3 region has 16 residues. The chain's CDR3 is CASSLLRTGTNTEAFF. As DNA, the CDR3 is TGTGCCAGCAGTTTACTTCGGACAGGGACGAACACTGAAGCTTTCTTT.

The chain recombines TRBV18 with TRBJ2-1, with D possibly matching TRBD1 (5 bases). The CDR3 is made up of 15 amino acids. The V end lost 5 bases, the J end lost 2 bases, and 13 bases lay between the germline ends. Germline V gene sequence: CDR1 KGHSH, CDR2 LQKENI. In nucleotides, the CDR3 is TGTGCCAGCTCAATCCAAGGGGTAGCCTACAATGAGCAGTTCTTC. This encodes CASSIQGVAYNEQFF.

This clone was found a few times. The chain uses TRBV9 and TRBJ2-1; 9 bases agree with TRBD1. This CDR3 is 15 amino acids long. Looked up from germline, CDR1 is SGDLS and CDR2 is YYNGEE. Losses at the gene ends were 3 bases for V and 1 base for J; bases not matched to a gene: 2. The CDR3: CASSGQGGSYNEQFF. CDR3 nucleotides: TGTGCCAGCAGCGGACAGGGGGGATCCTACAATGAGCAGTTCTTC.

The V call is TRBV18, the J call TRBJ1-1, with TRBD1 as a possible D gene (5 bases). Trimming shortened V by 2 bases and J by 3 bases, and 7 bases separated the two germline ends. The CDR3 has 13 residues. Germline CDR1 and CDR2: KGHSH and LQKENI. CDR3 protein: CASSPTTDTEAFF. The CDR3 DNA reads TGTGCCAGCTCACCAACGACAGACACTGAAGCTTTCTTT.

The rearrangement links TRBV4-1 to TRBJ1-5; no reliable D call. V gave up 2 bases and J gave up 4 bases, with 15 bases separating them. The CDR3 has 16 amino acids. CDR1 and CDR2 (germline): MGHRA, YSYEKL. The CDR3 reads CASSQRSGQSNQPQHF. DNA of the CDR3: TGCGCCAGCAGCCAAAGGTCTGGGCAGAGTAATCAGCCCCAGCATTTT.

The J gene is TRBJ2-5, the V gene TRBV18; D unresolved. Germline CDR1 is KGHSH and CDR2 is LQKENI. V was pared by 7 bases and J by 3 bases, with 12 bases between. CDR3 length: 13 residues. The CDR3 DNA reads TGTGCCAGCTACGGGTCGTCGGAAGAGACCCAGTACTTC. Amino acid sequence: CASYGSSEETQYF.

The chain has TRBV5-1 and TRBJ1-2, with a possible D match to TRBD1 (6 bases). Germline V gives CDR1 SGHRS, CDR2 YFSETQ. The CDR3 is 16 amino acids. V was trimmed by 3 bases and J by 7 bases, leaving 22 bases between them. CDR3 sequence: CASSSTRTATTSGYTF. In nucleotides, the CDR3 is TGCGCCAGCAGCTCTACCAGGACAGCAACGACAAGTGGCTACACCTTC.

Details on this clone: Other DNA sequences in the sample encode the same CDR3. The rearrangement links TRBV19 to TRBJ1-1; TRBD1 matches 9 bases. Germline lookup yields CDR1 LNHDA and CDR2 SQIVND (reference sequence). CDR3 length: 15 amino acids. Trimming took 5 bases from V and 1 from J; bases not matched to a gene: 5. The DNA for the CDR3 is TGTGCCAGTAGTCCCCGGACAGGGGCGAACACTGAAGCTTTCTTT. Its translation: CASSPRTGANTEAFF.